Below are 10 T cell receptor beta chains sequenced from a single sample in a study of blood T cell repertoires in COVID-19. Method: immunoSEQ multiplex PCR; TCRdb's copy keeps in-frame clones and lacks some. The sample lists 310,000 or so clones, roughly 87% occurring once. Sequencing used PBMCs or T cells enriched from blood (not recorded which). These receptors came from a woman in her late teens or twenties who had recovered from COVID-19.

The CDR3 nucleotides are TGTGCCAGTTTTTTTGAACAGGCTCGACCTAGTTGGCGGCGGTGGTGCAATCAGCCCCAGCATTTT. Encoded protein: CASFFEQARPSWRRWCNQPQHF. The gene calls are TRBV19 and TRBJ1-5, with D maybe TRBD1 (5 bases). Trimming took off 8 bases at V and 2 bases at J, with 37 bases between the two ends. The CDR3 has 22 residues. The germline CDR1 and CDR2 sequences are LNHDA and SQIVND (reference sequence).

The rearrangement links TRBV2 to TRBJ1-2; weak D call: TRBD1 (6 bases). Germline V gene data show CDR1 as SNHLY and CDR2 as FYNNEI. This CDR3 region has 15 residues. V gave up 3 bases and J gave up 2 bases, with 13 bases separating them. The CDR3 DNA follows: TGTGCCAGCAGTGACGTTCGGACAGCGAACTATGGCTACACCTTC. Protein: CASSDVRTANYGYTF.

The V and J genes are TRBV10-3 and TRBJ1-2; D is uncertain. This CDR3 spans 15 amino acids. The germline V gene has CDR1 ENHRY and CDR2 SYGVKD. V dropped 9 bases and J dropped 3 bases, with 20 bases sitting between them. The CDR3 is CAINKDVGRDYGYTF. The CDR3 DNA reads as TGTGCCATAAACAAAGACGTCGGGCGGGACTATGGCTACACCTTC.

The chain links TRBV6-5 to TRBJ2-5; possibly TRBD1 for D (5 bases). V lost 5 bases, J lost 2 bases, and 9 bases lay in between. Germline assignment: CDR1 MNHEY and CDR2 SVGAGI. The CDR3 length is 13 residues. CDR3 in DNA: TGTGCCAGCAGTCGACAGCTACAAGAGACCCAGTACTTC. It translates to CASSRQLQETQYF.

This clone was recorded once. This chain joins TRBV28 and TRBJ1-6; D unresolved. Germline assignment: CDR1 MDHEN and CDR2 SYDVKM. The CDR3 covers 14 residues. V lost 8 bases and J 7 bases, leaving 15 bases between the germline ends. The CDR3 nucleotides read TGTGCCAGCTCGCGACATATTGAAAATTCACCCCTCCACTTT. Residues: CASSRHIENSPLHF.

The chain couples TRBV9 to TRBJ2-1; TRBD2 matches at 9 bases. CDR3 size: 15 residues. Germline trimming cut 0 bases from V and 6 bases from J; bases unmatched to any gene: 4. CDR1 is SGDLS and CDR2 is YYNGEE in the germline V gene. The CDR3 DNA reads TGTGCCAGCAGCGTAGGCCTAGCGGGGTCCAATGAGCAGTTCTTC. It is translated as CASSVGLAGSNEQFF. The full variable domain, with the rest looked up from reference TRBV9 and TRBJ2-1, is DSGVTQTPKHLITATGQRVTLRCSPRSGDLSVYWYQQSLDQGLQFLIQYYNGEERAKGNILERFSAQQFPDLHSELNLSSLELGDSALYFCASSVGLAGSNEQFFGPGTRLTVL.

The rearrangement uses TRBV18 and TRBJ2-2; TRBD1 matches 7 bases. The CDR3 covers 15 residues. The junction had 6 bases not matched to a gene; V was cut back by 3 bases and J by 5 bases. Germline values: CDR1 KGHSH, CDR2 LQKENI. CDR3 DNA: TGTGCCAGCTCACCGGACAGGAGAGGGACCGGGGAGCTGTTTTTT. It codes for CASSPDRRGTGELFF.

This clone showed up just once. The rearrangement links TRBV7-3 to TRBJ2-5; the match to TRBD2 covers 8 bases. V trimming: 5 bases; J trimming: 4 bases; junction bases outside the gene matches: 12. Germline V gives CDR1 SGHTA, CDR2 FQGTGA. This CDR3 spans 16 amino acids. The CDR3 nucleotides read TGTGCCAGCAGCCTGACACTAGCGGAGGGTGGAGAGACCCAGTACTTC. Its translation: CASSLTLAEGGETQYF.

The chain has TRBV5-5 and TRBJ2-5; 7 nucleotides match TRBD2. In germline, CDR1 is SGHKS, CDR2 YYEKEE (reference sequence). Trimming removed 3 bases from V and 2 bases from J; junction bases left unmatched: 7. This CDR3 has 15 amino acids. The CDR3 nucleotides read TGTGCCAGCAGCTCCATTACCGGGAGGCAAGAGACCCAGTACTTC. It encodes CASSSITGRQETQYF.

The V and J genes are TRBV2 and TRBJ1-2; D possibly corresponds to TRBD1 (5 bases). V lost 2 bases, J lost 5 bases, and 12 bases lay in between. Per the germline V gene, CDR1 is SNHLY and CDR2 is FYNNEI. This CDR3 contains 14 residues. As DNA, the CDR3 is TGTGCCAGCAGTGAATTGGACACTCGATATGGCTACACCTTC. It yields the protein CASSELDTRYGYTF.